Presented here are 9 T cell receptor beta chains from one specimen sequenced in a study of cytomegalovirus exposure and HLA in healthy donors (TCRdb year 2017). Library prep was done by the immunoSEQ multiplex PCR assay. For the multiplex PCR, a mixture combining 60 forward primers for TCR Vbeta segments and 13 reverse primers for TCR Jbeta segments was used. The source is immuneACCESS, and TCRdb retained only in-frame sequences with V and J called. Part of the clones is not carried over; for the studies checked, unresolved V genes explain less than half of this, and the remainder is unexplained. The sample data list 93,000 or so clones, and roughly three quarters of these were observed just once. The ten largest make up about a tenth of the sample. The sequencing input was PBMCs. These TCRs come from a woman younger than 35 in good health and CMV-seropositive.

The chain employs TRBV30 and TRBJ1-2, with 8 nucleotides matching TRBD1. Trimming removed 8 bases from V and 2 bases from J; junction bases left unmatched: 16. Germline loops: CDR1 GTSNPN, CDR2 SVGIG (reference sequence). The CDR3 length is 16 residues. CDR3 nucleotide sequence: TGTGCCAAAAAGGACAGGGAGAGTGGTGAGAACTATGGCTACACCTTC. It specifies CAKKDRESGENYGYTF.

The CDR3, as DNA: TGTGCCACCAGCAGAGTCCCGGAGGGTCCCCTACGATGGCAGTACTTC. It encodes CATSRVPEGPLRWQYF. This chain links TRBV15 with TRBJ2-7, with a possible D match to TRBD2 (6 bases). Trimming left V 1 base short and J 9 bases short, with 22 bases between. CDR3 size: 16 residues. CDR1 and CDR2 (germline): LNHNV, YYDKDF (reference sequence).

This rearrangement joins TRBV27 to TRBJ2-1, with 8 bases lining up with TRBD2. This CDR3 has 14 amino acids. The J segment lost 5 bases and the V segment lost 2 bases, leaving 2 bases of the junction unmatched. The germline V gene encodes CDR1 MNHEY and CDR2 SMNVEV (reference sequence). DNA for the CDR3: TGTGCCAGCAGTTTAACGGGAGGGGACAATGAGCAGTTCTTC. The encoded protein is CASSLTGGDNEQFF.

In DNA, the CDR3 is TGTGCCAGCAGCCGTCAAGAGACCCAGTACTTC. Protein: CASSRQETQYF. The chain links TRBV6-6 to TRBJ2-5, with unresolved D. Germline lookup yields CDR1 MNHNY and CDR2 SVGAGI (reference sequence). There are 11 residues in the CDR3. V lost 6 bases to trimming and J lost 2 bases, with 4 bases between them.

In its sample, this clone was seen a few times. The chain links TRBV2 to TRBJ2-1, with 8 bases fitting TRBD2. J lost 5 bases, V lost 3 bases, and 12 bases had no gene match. Looked up from germline, CDR1 is SNHLY and CDR2 is FYNNEI. This CDR3 contains 17 residues. CDR3 coding DNA: TGTGCCAGCAGTGAGTTCGGCGGGGGGATACCGAACAATGAGCAGTTCTTC. Protein product: CASSEFGGGIPNNEQFF.

This clone was seen once. The chain carries TRBV5-6 and TRBJ2-3, with D maybe TRBD2 (6 bases). Germline-derived CDR1 and CDR2 are SGHDT and YYEEEE. The CDR3 sequence is 17 residues long. Trimming removed 2 bases at V and 3 bases at J, with 19 bases between. The CDR3 spells CASSFRVGSGLTDTQYF. The CDR3 DNA follows: TGTGCCAGCAGCTTTAGGGTTGGCAGCGGGTTAACAGATACGCAGTATTTT.

The V call is TRBV2, the J call TRBJ1-1; D gene ambiguous. The V gene's germline CDR1 is SNHLY and CDR2 FYNNEI. Deletions cut 1 base from V and 10 bases from J, with 13 bases between. The CDR3 contains 13 residues. In DNA, the CDR3 is TGTGCCAGCAGTGAAGATCGGGAAAGTGGAGCTTTCTTT. Translation: CASSEDRESGAFF.

On this clone itself: Here the CDR3 omits its conserved ending phenylalanine or tryptophan, so a read error is the likely source. V gene TRBV18 combines with J gene TRBJ1-1, with D uncertain. In germline, CDR1 is KGHSH, CDR2 LQKENI. The CDR3 consists of 14 residues. The V gene lost 3 bases and the J gene lost 3 bases, with 11 bases spanning the gap. The CDR3 loop reads CASSPPQRDTEAFL. The CDR3 region has the DNA TGTGCCAGCTCACCTCCCCAAAGGGACACTGAAGCTTTCCTT.

This chain connects TRBV2 to TRBJ2-5; 8 nucleotides match TRBD2. J gave up 1 base and V 7 bases, and 8 bases lay outside the gene matches. The CDR3 consists of 15 residues. Per germline, CDR1 SNHLY and CDR2 FYNNEI. CDR3 in DNA: TGTGCCAGCACGGGAGTAGCGGGGCGCCAAGAGACCCAGTACTTC. It encodes CASTGVAGRQETQYF. Full variable domain (missing parts from reference TRBV2 and TRBJ2-5): EPEVTQTPSHQVTQMGQEVILRCVPISNHLYFYWYRQILGQKVEFLVSFYNNEISEKSEIFDDQFSVERPDGSNFTLKIRSTKLEDSAMYFCASTGVAGRQETQYFGPGTRLLVL.